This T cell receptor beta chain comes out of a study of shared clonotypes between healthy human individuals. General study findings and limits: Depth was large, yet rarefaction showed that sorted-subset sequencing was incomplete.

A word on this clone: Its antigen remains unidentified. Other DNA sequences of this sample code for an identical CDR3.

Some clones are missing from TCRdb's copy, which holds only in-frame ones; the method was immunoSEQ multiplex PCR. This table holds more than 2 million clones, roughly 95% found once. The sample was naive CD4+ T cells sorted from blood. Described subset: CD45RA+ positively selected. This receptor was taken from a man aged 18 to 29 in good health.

This chain's CDR3 is CASSVSGAQETQYF. CDR3 DNA: TGTGCCAGCAGCGTATCAGGGGCTCAAGAGACCCAGTACTTC. The chain carries TRBV9 and TRBJ2-5, with TRBD1 as a possible D gene (6 bases). CDR3 size: 14 residues. The V gene's germline CDR1 is SGDLS and CDR2 YYNGEE. V was pared by 1 base and J by 2 bases, with 9 bases between.